This T cell receptor (beta chain) emerged from a study of CD8 T cells in ankylosing spondylitis. The TCR beta libraries were generated through quantitative 5'-RACE incorporating molecular barcodes. TCRdb independently ran MiXCR on the 5' RACE reads; one entry per CDR3 protein. The table shows 670,000 or so distinct CDR3 sequences, with around 17% occurring only once. Notes on the study in general: Matched ankylosing spondylitis synovial fluid reportedly showed significant enrichment of disease-linked clones. A subset of motif variants has previously been described in the synovial fluid and blood of reactive arthritis. For ankylosing spondylitis blood, a TCR beta motif of several highly homologous variants appeared characteristic.

Turning to this clonotype: Antigen unknown.

CDR1 is SGHRS and CDR2 is YFSETQ in the germline V gene. The CDR3 length is 15 residues. V lost 4 bases to trimming and J lost 3 bases, with 16 bases between them. This receptor was identified in a male donor with ankylosing spondylitis. The V and J genes are TRBV5-1 and TRBJ1-1; TRBD1 is a possible D gene (6 bases). Sequenced: blood, either unsorted or a sorted T cell fraction (not recorded which). In DNA form, the CDR3 reads TGCGCCAGCAGCCTACAGGGAACGGTGGACACTGAAGCTTTCTTT. Amino acid sequence: CASSLQGTVDTEAFF.